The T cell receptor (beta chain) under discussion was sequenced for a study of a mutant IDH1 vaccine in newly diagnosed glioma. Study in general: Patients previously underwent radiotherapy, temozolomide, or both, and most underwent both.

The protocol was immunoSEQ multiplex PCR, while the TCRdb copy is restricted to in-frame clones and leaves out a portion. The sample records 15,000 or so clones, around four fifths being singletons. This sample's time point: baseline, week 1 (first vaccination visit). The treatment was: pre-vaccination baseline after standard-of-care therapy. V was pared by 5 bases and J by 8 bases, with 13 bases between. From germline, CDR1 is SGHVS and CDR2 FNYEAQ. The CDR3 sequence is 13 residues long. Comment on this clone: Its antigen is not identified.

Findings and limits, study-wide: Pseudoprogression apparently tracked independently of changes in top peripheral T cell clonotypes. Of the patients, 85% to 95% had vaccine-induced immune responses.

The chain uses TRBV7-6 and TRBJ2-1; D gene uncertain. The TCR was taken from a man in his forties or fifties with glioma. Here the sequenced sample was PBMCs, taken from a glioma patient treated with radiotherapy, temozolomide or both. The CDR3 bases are TGTGCCAGCAGCCCCGGGCTATCCGATGAGCAGTTCTTC. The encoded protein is CASSPGLSDEQFF.